Below are 2 T cell receptor beta chains sequenced from a single sample in a study of cytomegalovirus exposure and HLA in healthy donors. The PCR ran on 60 Vbeta and 13 Jbeta primers. Only in-frame clones appear in the TCRdb table, and some are missing; sequencing was by immunoSEQ multiplex PCR. The sample includes 150,000 to 200,000 clones, approximately 85% of them seen just once. Sequencing input: PBMCs. Receptors originate from a man between 18 and 29 years old in good health and CMV-seronegative.

This chain links TRBV27 with TRBJ2-7; tentatively, D is TRBD2 (6 bases). The V and J ends lost 6 bases and 5 bases respectively, with 17 bases between them. CDR3 length: 14 amino acids. CDR1 is MNHEY, CDR2 SMNVEV, per germline (reference sequence). DNA of the CDR3: TGTGCCAGCAGGAGGTTGGGGGGTATCAACGAGCAGTACTTC. Its translation is CASRRLGGINEQYF.

The chain is built from TRBV5-1 and TRBJ1-6, with 9 nucleotides matching TRBD1. The germline gives CDR1 SGHRS, CDR2 YFSETQ. The CDR3 contains 15 residues. The trim removed 4 bases at V and 7 bases at J, leaving 6 bases unmatched. The CDR3 loop reads CASSRVGQGNSPLHF. Here the CDR3 DNA reads TGCGCCAGCAGCCGGGTAGGACAGGGGAATTCACCCCTCCACTTT.